The 5 T cell receptor beta chains below all came from one sample that was sequenced in a study of blood T cell repertoires in COVID-19. Assay used: immunoSEQ multiplex PCR; TCRdb lists only in-frame clones, some missing. This sample has more than 200,000 clones; 70% to 90% occur once, and the top ten carry roughly 1.4%. The sample consisted of peripheral blood. These receptors were obtained from a man older than 75 with acute or convalescent COVID-19.

The V and J genes are TRBV27 and TRBJ2-7, with 11 bases that match TRBD2. The germline CDR1 and CDR2 sequences are MNHEY and SMNVEV (reference sequence). This CDR3 is 16 amino acids long. The J segment lost 0 bases and the V segment lost 4 bases, leaving 5 bases of the junction unmatched. As DNA, the CDR3 is TGTGCCAGCAGTTACGGACTAGCGGGTAACTCCTACGAGCAGTACTTC. It encodes CASSYGLAGNSYEQYF.

The CDR3 DNA reads TGTGCCAGCAGCACACCGGGACAGGGGGCATCGCGGGCGTTCAACTACTTC. The encoded protein is CASSTPGQGASRAFNYF. The chain has TRBV28 and TRBJ2-7; TRBD1 agrees at 12 bases. The CDR3 runs to 17 residues. V lost 6 bases and J lost 13; bases outside the gene matches: 22. Germline CDR1 and CDR2: MDHEN and SYDVKM.

This clone is a singleton in its sample. The V call is TRBV5-1, the J call TRBJ1-2; tentatively, D is TRBD1 (6 bases). The V and J ends lost 8 bases and 2 bases respectively, with 13 bases between them. CDR1 is SGHRS, CDR2 YFSETQ, per germline. This CDR3 is 13 amino acids long. CDR3 DNA: TGCGCCAGTAGGCAGGACAGCAACTATGGCTACACCTTC. Protein sequence: CASRQDSNYGYTF.

The chain has TRBV7-8 and TRBJ2-2; TRBD2 matches 10 bases. CDR1 and CDR2 (germline): SGHVS, FQNEAQ. Trimming removed 0 bases from V and 1 base from J; junction bases left unmatched: 2. This CDR3 has 17 amino acids. CDR3 amino acids: CASSLAASGGNTGELFF. The CDR3 nucleotides read TGTGCCAGCAGCTTAGCGGCTAGCGGGGGGAACACCGGGGAGCTGTTTTTT.

The V gene is TRBV7-2, the J gene TRBJ1-1, with 9 bases matching TRBD1. This CDR3 is 15 amino acids long. CDR1 is SGHTA, CDR2 FQGNSA, per germline. J lost 0 bases, V lost 5 bases, and 4 bases had no gene match. The CDR3 sequence: CASSLRTGVNTEAFF. In DNA form, the CDR3 reads TGTGCCAGCAGCCTACGGACAGGGGTGAACACTGAAGCTTTCTTT. Looking up the rest from reference TRBV7-2 and TRBJ1-1 gives the full variable domain: GAGVSQSPSNKVTEKGKDVELRCDPISGHTALYWYRQSLGQGLEFLIYFQGNSAPDKSGLPSDRFSAERTGGSVSTLTIQRTQQEDSAVYLCASSLRTGVNTEAFFGQGTRLTVV.